Described below is a single T cell receptor beta chain sequence and its context. Its antigen remains unidentified. For blood RNA, unsorted whole blood served as the source, and germline DNA was extracted too. In advance of surgery, 3 to 4.5 milliliters of peripheral blood were collected. Deletions cut 5 bases from V and 2 bases from J, with 16 bases between. This CDR3 has 17 amino acids. Germline CDR1 PRHDT, CDR2 FYEKMQ (reference sequence). This entry comes from a study of tumor-infiltrating lymphocytes in primary liver carcinoma. Study summary: Primary liver carcinomas in the patients were surgically resected. Patients of both sexes were 30 to 69 years old.

From around 530 ng of total RNA, TCR beta-specific cDNA was reverse-transcribed using a constant-region primer. The TCR beta library was amplified through three nested multiplex PCR rounds in a modified ARM-PCR procedure. Use of TRBV1-TRBV30 forward primers with a C-beta reverse primer characterized the first two PCR rounds, which lasted approximately 11 cycles each. From the multiplex PCR reads, TCRdb called clonotypes with MiXCR, one entry per CDR3 protein. Of a few hundred thousand distinct CDR3 sequences in the sample, more than 55% were seen once. Findings and caveats of the study: Tumor specimens were characterized by a significantly higher top-250-clone fraction than blood (p = 0.039).

V is TRBV13 and J is TRBJ2-6, with D uncertain. This clonotype originated in a woman in her 30s with primary liver carcinoma and hepatitis B virus infection. The sample comprised peripheral blood. The CDR3 nucleotides are TGTGCCAGCAGCCCAACACCTGAGTGGGCTGGGGCCAACGTCCTGACTTTC. This encodes CASSPTPEWAGANVLTF.